This T cell receptor (beta chain) was sequenced during a study of CD4 T cells in relation to SARS-CoV-2 and coronaviruses. Study results and caveats: Culture-expanded clones reflect memory recall rather than primary priming during culture.

Germline CDR1 is LGHDT and CDR2 is YNNKEL (reference sequence). Between the trimmed V and J ends, which lost 2 bases and 5 bases, there was a span of 10 bases. There are 14 residues in the CDR3. Concerning this clone itself: The antigen remains unidentified.

Generated by immunoSEQ multiplex PCR, the TCRdb table keeps only in-frame clones and is missing some. Found here are 25,000 to 35,000 clones, around three quarters of them singletons; the top ten hold roughly 3.2%. Sequenced sample: memory CD4+ T cells from PBMCs, cultured in vitro. This receptor was identified in an adult with COVID-19. V is TRBV3-1 (or the pseudogene TRBV3-2) and J is TRBJ2-1, with D perhaps being TRBD1 or TRBD2 (5 bases each). Here the CDR3 reads CASSQSPGHNEQFF. In DNA form, the CDR3 reads TGTGCCAGCAGCCAATCCCCGGGGCACAATGAGCAGTTCTTC.